The 14 T cell receptor beta chains below were found in one sample sequenced in a study of regulatory T cells in long-lasting Graves disease. Time point in this sample: newly diagnosed GD, antithyroid drugs for less than 3 months. PBMC-extracted RNA yielded the TCR library. In building TCR beta libraries, iRepertoire HTBI primers were used together with Arm-PCR of CDR3 regions. TCRdb fed the multiplex PCR reads into MiXCR, producing one record per CDR3 protein. In the table there are around 250,000 distinct CDR3 sequences, around 20% of which are singletons. The sample in question was peripheral blood mononuclear cells (PBMCs), obtained at new diagnosis, from a patient treated with antithyroid drugs. The receptors originated from a female donor with Graves disease.

This clonotype was counted ten times or more. The chain has TRBV7-2 and TRBJ2-7; 8 bases line up with TRBD2. With 1 base clipped from V and 4 bases from J, the junction kept 15 bases outside the gene matches. The CDR3 runs 18 residues. Germline values: CDR1 SGHTA, CDR2 FQGNSA. This CDR3 reads CASSLVSGVAGSLYEQYF. CDR3 nucleotide sequence: TGTGCCAGCAGCTTAGTATCTGGGGTAGCGGGAAGCTTATACGAGCAGTACTTC.

V and J are TRBV5-5 and TRBJ2-1; 7 bases agree with TRBD1. V was clipped by 4 bases and J by 4 bases; unmatched bases: 14. Looked up from germline, CDR1 is SGHKS and CDR2 is YYEKEE (reference sequence). The CDR3 is 17 amino acids. The CDR3 nucleotides are TGTGCCAGCAGCCCAACCGACAGGGCCCTCTTTTACAATGAGCAGTTCTTC. Encoded protein: CASSPTDRALFYNEQFF.

This chain links TRBV7-9 with TRBJ1-4; perhaps TRBD1 as D (6 bases). Germline values: CDR1 SEHNR, CDR2 FQNEAQ (reference sequence). The CDR3 has 14 residues. With 5 bases removed from V and 6 bases from J, the gap between germline ends came to 13 bases. DNA for the CDR3: TGTGCCAGCAGCCGGGGGCAGGGTTATGAAAAACTGTTTTTT. It specifies CASSRGQGYEKLFF.

This clonotype was seen many times. The chain couples TRBV7-9 to TRBJ1-1; the D gene is possibly TRBD1 (5 bases). The CDR3 runs to 14 residues. V lost 1 base and J lost 6, with 12 bases in between. CDR1 and CDR2 (germline): SEHNR, FQNEAQ (reference sequence). The chain's CDR3 is CASSLGGEVPEAFF. The CDR3 DNA reads TGTGCCAGCAGCTTAGGGGGGGAGGTCCCTGAAGCTTTCTTT.

This clonotype was counted a few times. The CDR3: CASSSRGKLFF. CDR3 DNA sequence: TGTGCCAGCAGTTCTCGGGGGAAACTGTTTTTT. This chain connects TRBV12-3 or TRBV12-4 to TRBJ1-4; tentative D call: TRBD1 (5 bases). The CDR3 covers 11 residues. V was shortened by 4 bases and J by 11 bases, with 8 bases between the two germline ends.

This clonotype occurred many times. The chain's CDR3 is CASSLKGIYEQYF. CDR3 coding DNA: TGCGCCAGCAGCTTGAAAGGGATCTACGAGCAGTACTTC. The J gene is TRBJ2-7, the V gene TRBV5-1; D remains unclear. CDR3 length equals 13 residues. Germline CDR1 SGHRS, CDR2 YFSETQ. V lost 1 base, J lost 3 bases, and 8 bases lay in between.

Many counts were recorded for this clonotype. The rearrangement joins TRBV7-2 to TRBJ2-4; D gene unclear. This CDR3 contains 13 residues. The V gene's germline CDR1 is SGHTA and CDR2 FQGNSA. V was clipped by 5 bases and J by 5 bases, with 10 bases between them. CDR3 amino acids: CASSQSPQNIQYF. CDR3 DNA: TGTGCCAGCAGCCAATCGCCCCAAAACATTCAGTACTTC.

The table lists this clonotype with many counts. V is TRBV5-1 and J is TRBJ2-3; D remains unclear. The germline V gene has CDR1 SGHRS and CDR2 YFSETQ. The CDR3 contains 11 residues. Between the trimmed V and J ends, which lost 4 bases and 3 bases, there was a span of 3 bases. CDR3 region: CASSVTDTQYF. The CDR3 DNA reads as TGCGCCAGCAGCGTGACAGATACGCAGTATTTT.

With regard to this clonotype: This may arise from a read error, as a much more abundant clone is one base away. CDR3 sequence reads: CAGRDGDYGYTF. CDR3 coding DNA: TGTGCCGGCAGGGACGGGGACTATGGCTACACCTTC. The rearrangement uses TRBV6-1 and TRBJ1-2; TRBD1 might be the D (5 bases). The CDR3 has 12 amino acids. Germline V gene lookup returns CDR1 MNHNS and CDR2 SASEGT.

This clonotype appeared many times. This chain connects TRBV5-6 to TRBJ2-1; D might be TRBD1 or TRBD2, each matching 5 bases. The CDR3 has 15 amino acids. From germline, CDR1 is SGHDT and CDR2 YYEEEE. Trimming cost V 4 bases and J 5 bases, with 16 bases left between them. CDR3 sequence: CASSLRGRSHNEQFF. CDR3 DNA: TGTGCCAGCAGCCTGAGGGGCAGGTCCCACAATGAGCAGTTCTTC.

This chain uses TRBV12-3 or TRBV12-4 with TRBJ2-3; perhaps TRBD2 as D (6 bases). Trimming shortened V by 5 bases and J by 6 bases, and 15 bases separated the two germline ends. The CDR3 sequence is 14 residues long. The CDR3 sequence: CASSHTPAGDTQYF. CDR3 DNA: TGTGCCAGCAGTCATACCCCGGCGGGGGATACGCAGTATTTT.

This clonotype was detected ten times or more. This rearrangement joins TRBV7-2 to TRBJ2-3; 7 nucleotides match TRBD1. Germline V gene lookup returns CDR1 SGHTA and CDR2 FQGNSA. Losses at the gene ends were 6 bases for V and 1 base for J; bases not matched to a gene: 4. This CDR3 is built from 14 residues. DNA for the CDR3: TGTGCCAGCAGACCTACAGGGGGCACAGATACGCAGTATTTT. It translates to CASRPTGGTDTQYF.

This clonotype has a count of ten or more. V is TRBV20-1 and J is TRBJ1-1; TRBD1 agrees at 8 bases. V lost 7 bases, J lost 6 bases, and 7 bases stayed unmatched. Germline V gene lookup returns CDR1 DFQATT and CDR2 SNEGSKA (reference sequence). The CDR3 has 12 residues. CDR3 region: CSVTGQGPEAFF. DNA for the CDR3: TGCAGTGTTACAGGACAGGGTCCTGAAGCTTTCTTT.

In this sample, this clonotype turned up a few times. The chain uses TRBV11-3 and TRBJ2-6; D may be TRBD2 (5 bases). The V and J ends lost 3 bases and 2 bases respectively, with 11 bases between them. CDR1 and CDR2 from the germline V gene are SGHNT and YENEEA. The CDR3 contains 16 residues. CDR3 in DNA: TGTGCCAGCAGCTTGACGCGAGCGGCTGGGGCCAACGTCCTGACTTTC. Translating gives CASSLTRAAGANVLTF.